This T cell receptor (beta chain) was sequenced in a study of shared clonotypes between healthy human individuals. V was pared by 7 bases and J by 0 bases, with 9 bases of the junction left unmatched. The germline CDR1 and CDR2 sequences are SGHRS and YFSETQ. This CDR3 contains 17 residues. Clones were read by immunoSEQ multiplex PCR, and TCRdb kept only the in-frame ones, dropping some. This table holds some 2,400,000 clones, approximately 96% found once. This sequence was found in a man in his late teens or twenties in good health. The chain combines TRBV5-1 with TRBJ2-6; 8 nucleotides align to TRBD1. The sample consisted of naive CD4+ T cells sorted from blood. Subset denoted: CD45RA+ positively selected. In DNA, the CDR3 is TGCGCCAGCTTCCCGGGACAGGCAAACTCTGGGGCCAACGTCCTGACTTTC. Translating it yields CASFPGQANSGANVLTF.